Listed below are T cell receptor beta chains from one sample, sequenced in a study of patients and donors after allogeneic stem cell transplantation. TCRdb analysed the RT-PCR reads with MiXCR anew, one entry per CDR3 protein. The table lists some 880,000 distinct CDR3 sequences, under 20% of them singletons, with 5.5% to 6.5% in the top ten. Sequenced: blood, either unsorted or a sorted T cell fraction (not recorded which). The receptors shown here come from a human donor who was either an allogeneic HSCT recipient or a stem cell or donor lymphocyte infusion donor (not recorded which). It is not recorded whose cells these are; they may come from a transplant donor. Both conserved end residues are part of each CDR3. The D gene is left open where the match is weak. Not every row has a clone size; where given, it reads once, few, many or a size class.

>TRBJ2-7|16|TRBD1|few|TRBV7-8
TGTGCCAGCAGCGATCTTGGACAGGGGCCCAGTTACGAGCAGTACTTC
CASSDLGQGPSYEQYF
>TRBJ1-1|13|.|.|TRBV20-1
TGCAGTGCTAGGGGGGACATTTACACTGAAGCTTTCTTT
CSARGDIYTEAFF
>TRBJ2-3|14|.|few|TRBV5-1
TGCGCCAGCAAATCTCTGGATAGCACAGATACGCAGTATTTT
CASKSLDSTDTQYF
>TRBJ2-3|13|.|.|TRBV15
TGTGCCACCCGCGTCGGGGGCACAGATACGCAGTATTTT
CATRVGGTDTQYF
>TRBJ2-3|17|TRBD1|.|TRBV6-1
TGTGCCAGCACCCAAGGGTATTGGGGACAGGGGACAGATACGCAGTATTTT
CASTQGYWGQGTDTQYF
>TRBJ1-2|14|TRBD1|few|TRBV12-3/TRBV12-4
TGTGCCAGCAGGAAGACAGGGCTTAACTATGGCTACACCTTC
CASRKTGLNYGYTF
>TRBJ2-3|16|TRBD2|.|TRBV12-3/TRBV12-4
TGTGCCAGCAGCCACGGACTAGCGGGAGGCCCGGTCAGGCAGTATTTT
CASSHGLAGGPVRQYF
>TRBJ2-1|17|TRBD2|few|TRBV25-1
TGTGCCAGCAGTGAATTGAGGCTAGCGGGAGGGCCAGATGAGCAGTTCTTC
CASSELRLAGGPDEQFF
>TRBJ2-7|15|.|.|TRBV4-3
TGCGCCAGTTCCCTTGAGACAGGCGGCTACTACGAGCAGTACTTC
CASSLETGGYYEQYF
>TRBJ2-1|15|TRBD2|.|TRBV5-1
TGCGCCAGCAGCCTTAGCGGGAGGGAAGGGGGTGAGCAGTTCTTC
CASSLSGREGGEQFF
>TRBJ1-1|15|.|.|TRBV5-1
TGCGCCAGCAGCTTGCCCGGACACATAAACACTGAAGCTTTCTTT
CASSLPGHINTEAFF
>TRBJ1-5|12|.|many|TRBV12-3/TRBV12-4
TGTGCCAGCAGCAACGCCGATCAGCCCCAGCATTTT
CASSNADQPQHF
>TRBJ1-2|14|TRBD1|few|TRBV25-1
TGTGCCAGCAGTGAATATGACAGGGTAAACGGCTACACCTTC
CASSEYDRVNGYTF
>TRBJ1-1|10|.|many|TRBV12-3/TRBV12-4
TGTGCCAGCAGGGGACCTGAAGCTTTCTTT
CASRGPEAFF
>TRBJ1-5|14|.|.|TRBV30
TGTGCCTGGAGCCGGGACACAATAAATCAGCCCCAGCATTTT
CAWSRDTINQPQHF
>TRBJ1-1|13|TRBD1|few|TRBV6-2/TRBV6-3
TGTGCCAGCAAGGGACAGGGGCACACTGAAGCTTTCTTT
CASKGQGHTEAFF
>TRBJ1-2|13|.|.|TRBV24-1
TGTGCCACCAGTGCAGGGACATTAGGAGGCTACACCTTC
CATSAGTLGGYTF
>TRBJ1-1|15|.|.|TRBV12-3/TRBV12-4
TGTGCCAGCAGTTTTCGGTCGAGCAGGAACACTGAAGCTTTCTTT
CASSFRSSRNTEAFF
>TRBJ2-1|18|TRBD2|.|TRBV11-2
TGTGCCAGCAGCTTAAATCCCCCGGGACTAGCGGGGGATAATGAGCAGTTCTTC
CASSLNPPGLAGDNEQFF
>TRBJ2-7|16|TRBD2|.|TRBV27
TGTGCCAGCACTCCCCGGCCAGGGACTAGGCGTTACGAGCAGTACTTC
CASTPRPGTRRYEQYF
>TRBJ2-1|16|TRBD2|few|TRBV14
TGTGCCAGCAGCCAAGAGTCAGCGGGATGGTACAATGAGCAGTTCTTC
CASSQESAGWYNEQFF
>TRBJ1-5|12|.|few|TRBV20-1
TGCAGTGCTAGATTCAGCAATCAGCCCCAGCATTTT
CSARFSNQPQHF
>TRBJ2-1|15|.|many|TRBV20-1
TGCAGTGCTAGAGTTGCAGGGACGGTTGCGATTGAGCAGTTCTTC
CSARVAGTVAIEQFF
>TRBJ1-5|14|TRBD1|.|TRBV29-1
TGCAGCGTTAACTGGGGGGGACAGAGGCAGCCCCAGCATTTT
CSVNWGGQRQPQHF
>TRBJ2-5|16|TRBD2|.|TRBV4-1
TGCGCCAGCAGCCAAGACTCAGAGACTAGCGTGGAGACCCAGTACTTC
CASSQDSETSVETQYF
>TRBJ1-5|16|.|few|TRBV6-5
TGTGCCAGCAGTTACTCCGGGATGGGGGACAATCAGCCCCAGCATTTT
CASSYSGMGDNQPQHF
>TRBJ2-7|13|TRBD1|few|TRBV15
TGTGCCACCAGGGACAGGGGTTCCCCTGAGCAGTACTTC
CATRDRGSPEQYF
>TRBJ2-1|16|TRBD2|few|TRBV11-2
TGTGCCAGCAGCAGACTAGCGGGGCTATCCTACAATGAGCAGTTCTTC
CASSRLAGLSYNEQFF
>TRBJ2-3|16|.|few|TRBV9
TGTGCCAGCAGCGTAGAGTTAGGGCCCTTCACAGATACGCAGTATTTT
CASSVELGPFTDTQYF
>TRBJ2-2|12|.|many|TRBV4-2
TGTGCCAGCAGCCAAGAGTCCGGGGAGCTGTTTTTT
CASSQESGELFF
>TRBJ1-2|16|TRBD1|.|TRBV7-8
TGTGCCAGCAGGTCGCCGCTTCGACAGGGGCGTTATGGCTACACCTTC
CASRSPLRQGRYGYTF